The 32 T cell receptor beta chains below were found in one sample sequenced in a study of chemoradiotherapy in HPV16-positive cancers. Generated by immunoSEQ multiplex PCR, the TCRdb table keeps only in-frame clones and is missing some. Counted here are 1,200 to 1,500 clones, about 90% occurring once; the ten biggest clones make up 5.5% to 7%. The sequencing used tumor tissue, collected from a patient who underwent chemoradiotherapy. The origin of the receptors is a human donor with HPV-associated anogenital cancer.

The rearrangement joins TRBV6-1 to TRBJ2-4, with D perhaps assigned TRBD1 or TRBD2 (5 bases each). CDR3 length equals 15 residues. Per the germline V gene, CDR1 is MNHNS and CDR2 is SASEGT. V was shortened by 4 bases and J by 0 bases, with 10 bases between the two germline ends. The CDR3 region is CASSGGTGAKNIQYF. CDR3 nucleotide sequence: TGTGCCAGCAGTGGAGGGACGGGAGCCAAAAACATTCAGTACTTC.

The V gene is TRBV6-1, the J gene TRBJ2-7; the D gene could be TRBD1 or TRBD2 (6 bases each). Germline-derived CDR1 and CDR2 are MNHNS and SASEGT. This CDR3 contains 15 residues. V was pared by 0 bases and J by 1 base, with 10 bases between. CDR3 amino acids: CASSEAPGASYEQYF. The DNA of the CDR3 is TGTGCCAGCAGTGAAGCGCCGGGGGCTTCCTACGAGCAGTACTTC.

This rearrangement joins TRBV18 to TRBJ1-3, with D hard to call. V gave up 4 bases and J gave up 2 bases, with 6 bases separating them. This CDR3 has 13 residues. Per the germline V gene, CDR1 is KGHSH and CDR2 is LQKENI. The CDR3 loop reads CASSQKAGNTIYF. CDR3 coding DNA: TGTGCCAGCTCACAGAAGGCTGGAAACACCATATATTTT.

The rearrangement joins TRBV10-3 to TRBJ2-5, with 7 bases identical to TRBD1. CDR1 is ENHRY, CDR2 SYGVKD, per germline. Germline trimming cut 11 bases from V and 5 bases from J; bases unmatched to any gene: 14. The CDR3 consists of 14 residues. Here the CDR3 DNA reads TGTGCCGCCTCGTCGGGGACAGACTATGAGACCCAGTACTTC. Protein product: CAASSGTDYETQYF.

The rearrangement links TRBV5-4 to TRBJ2-5; TRBD2 matches 15 bases. The CDR3 has 16 amino acids. Germline CDR1 reads SGHNT; CDR2 reads YYREEE (reference sequence). V trimming: 4 bases; J trimming: 5 bases; junction bases outside the gene matches: 6. The CDR3 nucleotides are TGTGCCAGCAGCAAGGCCGGGACTAGCGGGGGGGAGACCCAGTACTTC. Translation: CASSKAGTSGGETQYF.

This chain uses TRBV19 with TRBJ1-4; 8 positions match TRBD1. Losses at the gene ends were 8 bases for V and 10 bases for J; bases not matched to a gene: 9. The V gene's germline CDR1 is LNHDA and CDR2 SQIVND (reference sequence). This CDR3 region has 13 residues. The DNA of the CDR3 is TGTGCCAGTTGGACAGGGCGTATTGGAAAACTGTTTTTT. Protein product: CASWTGRIGKLFF.

This clone was found once. The chain joins TRBV10-2 to TRBJ1-1, with TRBD1 identical over 7 bases. Germline loops: CDR1 WSHSY, CDR2 SAAADI. The CDR3 contains 15 residues. V was clipped by 6 bases and J by 2 bases; unmatched bases: 9. CDR3 nucleotides: TGCGCCAGCAGGAGGGGGCCCAACACAAACACTGAAGCTTTCTTT. Amino acids: CASRRGPNTNTEAFF.

The chain employs TRBV2 and TRBJ2-1; perhaps TRBD2 as D (5 bases). In germline, CDR1 is SNHLY, CDR2 FYNNEI. The CDR3 consists of 14 residues. The V end was cut by 4 bases, the J end by 4 bases, with 11 bases between. CDR3 sequence (DNA): TGTGCCAGCAGTGTCAGTTCGGGGTACAATGAGCAGTTCTTC. It is translated as CASSVSSGYNEQFF.

This clone was found once. This sequence joins TRBV6-4 and TRBJ2-2; 7 nucleotides match TRBD2. CDR1 MRHNA and CDR2 SNTAGT come from the germline V gene. V lost 6 bases and J lost 5; bases outside the gene matches: 12. This CDR3 has 16 amino acids. Here the CDR3 reads CASSPLVGGTTGELFF. CDR3 DNA sequence: TGTGCCAGCAGCCCTTTAGTGGGGGGGACGACCGGGGAGCTGTTTTTT.

This clone occurred once. V usage is TRBV7-9 and J usage is TRBJ1-1, with 9 bases lining up with TRBD1. CDR3 size: 14 residues. CDR1 is SEHNR and CDR2 is FQNEAQ in the germline V gene (reference sequence). Trimming at V came to 8 bases and at J to 13 bases, leaving 17 bases not matched to a gene. CDR3 amino acids: CASSESGDRVQDFF. In DNA, the CDR3 is TGTGCCAGCTCTGAATCGGGGGACAGGGTACAGGATTTCTTT.

The chain couples TRBV6-5 to TRBJ2-7, with no clear D. This CDR3 has 13 amino acids. Trimming removed 2 bases at V and 2 bases at J, with 7 bases between. CDR1 and CDR2 from the germline V gene are MNHEY and SVGAGI. CDR3 DNA: TGTGCCAGCAGTTACGTTGGTCCCTACGAGCAGTACTTC. It translates to CASSYVGPYEQYF.

The chain is built from TRBV7-7 and TRBJ2-5; 10 bases match TRBD2. Unmatched junction bases numbered 4, after V lost 2 bases and J lost 4 bases. This CDR3 is 15 amino acids long. The V gene's germline CDR1 is SSHAT and CDR2 FNYEAQ (reference sequence). Here the CDR3 reads CASSLRTSGRETQYF. CDR3 DNA: TGTGCCAGCAGCTTAAGGACTAGCGGTAGAGAGACCCAGTACTTC.

V is TRBV14 and J is TRBJ1-4; possibly TRBD1 for D (6 bases). Trimming left V 6 bases short and J 7 bases short, with 15 bases between. There are 14 residues in the CDR3. Germline values: CDR1 SGHDN, CDR2 FVKESK. The CDR3 spells CASRDVGAGEKLFF. The CDR3 nucleotides are TGTGCCAGCAGGGACGTGGGGGCGGGTGAAAAACTGTTTTTT.

The J gene is TRBJ1-1, the V gene TRBV5-1; D call uncertain. Deletions cut 3 bases from V and 2 bases from J, with 8 bases between. Germline V gene data show CDR1 as SGHRS and CDR2 as YFSETQ. This CDR3 is built from 13 residues. The CDR3 protein is CASSYQLNTEAFF. The CDR3, as DNA: TGCGCCAGCAGCTACCAATTAAACACTGAAGCTTTCTTT. The whole variable domain, filled in from reference TRBV5-1 and TRBJ1-1, reads KAGVTQTPRYLIKTRGQQVTLSCSPISGHRSVSWYQQTPGQGLQFLFEYFSETQRNKGNFPGRFSGRQFSNSRSEMNVSTLELGDSALYLCASSYQLNTEAFFGQGTRLTVV.

The genes are TRBV5-4 and TRBJ2-5; TRBD2 agrees at 10 bases. From germline, CDR1 is SGHNT and CDR2 YYREEE (reference sequence). The CDR3 has 17 residues. The trim removed 4 bases at V and 5 bases at J, leaving 14 bases unmatched. CDR3: CASSTSPLAGSGETQYF. For the CDR3, the DNA is TGTGCCAGCAGCACCTCCCCACTAGCGGGGTCCGGTGAGACCCAGTACTTC.

The chain couples TRBV5-4 to TRBJ1-1; 7 bases map to TRBD1. The CDR3 covers 15 residues. Per the germline V gene, CDR1 is SGHNT and CDR2 is YYREEE (reference sequence). Trimming at V came to 0 bases and at J to 1 base, leaving 3 bases not matched to a gene. The CDR3 nucleotides are TGTGCCAGCAGCTTGGGAGGGGGCGGGAACACTGAAGCTTTCTTT. Amino acid sequence: CASSLGGGGNTEAFF.

CDR3 bases: TGTGCCAGCAGCCTGGACAGGGGAGTTCAAGATACGCAGTATTTT. Its translation: CASSLDRGVQDTQYF. V usage is TRBV5-4 and J usage is TRBJ2-3; 9 bases map to TRBD1. The germline CDR1 and CDR2 sequences are SGHNT and YYREEE (reference sequence). CDR3 length equals 15 residues. The V segment lost 4 bases and the J segment 5 bases; nucleotides outside the gene matches: 8.

The rearrangement uses TRBV5-1 and TRBJ2-3; possibly TRBD2 for D (5 bases). This CDR3 comprises 14 residues. V was pared by 5 bases and J by 0 bases, with 10 bases between. Germline-derived CDR1 and CDR2 are SGHRS and YFSETQ. The CDR3 loop reads CASRERYSTDTQYF. The CDR3 coding sequence is TGCGCCAGCAGGGAGCGGTATAGCACAGATACGCAGTATTTT.

This clone showed up just once. V usage is TRBV27 and J usage is TRBJ1-4; maybe TRBD1 (5 bases). CDR1 and CDR2 (germline): MNHEY, SMNVEV (reference sequence). V was clipped by 6 bases and J by 7 bases, with 15 bases between them. This CDR3 spans 14 amino acids. CDR3 protein: CASRDGLRGEKLFF. DNA of the CDR3: TGTGCCAGCAGGGATGGACTAAGGGGTGAAAAACTGTTTTTT.

The chain couples TRBV6-6 to TRBJ1-1; the D is unclear. The CDR3 totals 13 residues. V was trimmed by 7 bases and J by 7 bases, leaving 16 bases between them. Germline CDR1 reads MNHNY; CDR2 reads SVGAGI (reference sequence). The CDR3 here is CASTRRDGNEAFF. As DNA, the CDR3 is TGTGCCAGCACGCGGCGTGACGGCAATGAAGCTTTCTTT.

This chain connects TRBV5-4 to TRBJ1-2; D might be TRBD1 (6 bases). This CDR3 is 13 amino acids long. CDR1 is SGHNT and CDR2 is YYREEE in the germline V gene (reference sequence). Trimming shortened V by 4 bases and J by 4 bases, and 11 bases separated the two germline ends. CDR3 coding DNA: TGTGCCAGCAGCCCCCGGGACACCTATGGCTACACCTTC. Amino acids: CASSPRDTYGYTF.

About this clone itself: A junction end diverges from the germline sequence, so it may reflect a read error. The chain recombines TRBV12-5 with TRBJ1-1, with 8 bases aligning to TRBD1. Germline CDR1 LGHNT, CDR2 FRNRAP. The CDR3 length is 13 residues. CDR3 DNA: TGTGCTAGTGCCACCGGGACAGGTATAGGGGGCCTCTTT. It translates to CASATGTGIGGLF.

Only a few counts were recorded for this clone. The chain is built from TRBV5-1 and TRBJ2-7, with 15 bases lining up with TRBD2. The V and J ends lost 1 base and 2 bases, in that order; junction bases with no gene match: 7. The CDR3 spans 18 residues. Per the germline V gene, CDR1 is SGHRS and CDR2 is YFSETQ. The CDR3 region has the DNA TGCGCCAGCAGCTTGTTAGGGACTAGCGGGGGGCAGGCCTACGAGCAGTACTTC. Protein: CASSLLGTSGGQAYEQYF.

The chain has TRBV6-1 and TRBJ2-2, with D perhaps matching TRBD2 (6 bases). Trimming removed 3 bases from V and 7 bases from J, with 15 bases in between. Germline-derived CDR1 and CDR2 are MNHNS and SASEGT. This CDR3 contains 15 residues. The CDR3 reads CASSDWEEKFGELFF. CDR3 bases: TGTGCCAGCAGTGATTGGGAGGAAAAATTCGGGGAGCTGTTTTTT.

This rearrangement joins TRBV5-1 to TRBJ2-3; possible D gene TRBD1, 6 bases. Trimming stripped 4 bases from V and 4 bases from J, with 10 bases between. In germline, CDR1 is SGHRS, CDR2 YFSETQ. The CDR3 spans 13 residues. In DNA, the CDR3 is TGCGCCAGCAGCAGGGGGTGGGCAGATACGCAGTATTTT. Translation gives CASSRGWADTQYF.

The chain employs TRBV11-2 and TRBJ1-2; no clear D. The CDR3 consists of 16 residues. Per the germline V gene, CDR1 is SGHAT and CDR2 is FQNNGV. V shed 0 bases and J shed 4 bases, with 15 bases lying between them. CDR3 loop: CASSLDPRQATYGYTF. The CDR3 DNA reads TGTGCCAGCAGCTTAGATCCCCGGCAGGCAACCTATGGCTACACCTTC.

V is TRBV25-1 and J is TRBJ1-1, with D perhaps matching TRBD1 (5 bases). The V and J ends lost 8 bases and 2 bases respectively, with 9 bases between them. CDR3 length: 12 residues. CDR1 is MGHDK and CDR2 is SYGVNS in the germline V gene. The CDR3 bases are TGTGCCAGCGGGCAGGGCAACACTGAAGCTTTCTTT. Its protein is CASGQGNTEAFF.

This clone showed up just once. The chain joins TRBV7-2 to TRBJ2-2, with a possible D match to TRBD2 (6 bases). This CDR3 region has 15 residues. CDR1 SGHTA and CDR2 FQGNSA come from the germline V gene. V lost 1 base, J lost 0 bases, and 6 bases lay in between. The CDR3 protein is CASSLGGANTGELFF. For the CDR3, the DNA is TGTGCCAGCAGCTTAGGGGGGGCGAACACCGGGGAGCTGTTTTTT.

This clone was observed a single time. The chain combines TRBV6-5 with TRBJ1-3; no reliable D call. From germline, CDR1 is MNHEY and CDR2 SVGAGI. The V end lost 5 bases, the J end lost 2 bases, and 7 bases lay between the germline ends. The length of the CDR3 is 13 residues. DNA for the CDR3: TGTGCCAGCAGTACCGGACCTGGAAACACCATATATTTT. As protein: CASSTGPGNTIYF.

This chain joins TRBV28 and TRBJ2-7; weak D call: TRBD2 (6 bases). V was shortened by 5 bases and J by 1 base, with 18 bases between the two germline ends. The CDR3 extends over 16 amino acids. The germline CDR1 and CDR2 sequences are MDHEN and SYDVKM. The CDR3 sequence is CASSPRSGPPSYEQYF. The CDR3 coding sequence is TGTGCCAGCAGTCCCCGGAGCGGGCCGCCTTCCTACGAGCAGTACTTC.

The chain uses TRBV25-1 and TRBJ1-1; TRBD1 matches at 9 bases. The CDR3 loop spans 13 amino acids. V trimming: 3 bases; J trimming: 10 bases; junction bases outside the gene matches: 6. Germline V gives CDR1 MGHDK, CDR2 SYGVNS. CDR3 in DNA: TGTGCCAGCAGTGAGGTGGGACAGGGAGGAGCTTTCTTT. As protein: CASSEVGQGGAFF.

V and J are TRBV6-1 and TRBJ1-1; no clear D. Trimming stripped 3 bases from V and 9 bases from J, with 5 bases between. The CDR3 totals 10 residues. Germline V gene lookup returns CDR1 MNHNS and CDR2 SASEGT. CDR3 DNA: TGTGCCAGCAGTGACAGTAAAGCTTTCTTT. Its translation: CASSDSKAFF.